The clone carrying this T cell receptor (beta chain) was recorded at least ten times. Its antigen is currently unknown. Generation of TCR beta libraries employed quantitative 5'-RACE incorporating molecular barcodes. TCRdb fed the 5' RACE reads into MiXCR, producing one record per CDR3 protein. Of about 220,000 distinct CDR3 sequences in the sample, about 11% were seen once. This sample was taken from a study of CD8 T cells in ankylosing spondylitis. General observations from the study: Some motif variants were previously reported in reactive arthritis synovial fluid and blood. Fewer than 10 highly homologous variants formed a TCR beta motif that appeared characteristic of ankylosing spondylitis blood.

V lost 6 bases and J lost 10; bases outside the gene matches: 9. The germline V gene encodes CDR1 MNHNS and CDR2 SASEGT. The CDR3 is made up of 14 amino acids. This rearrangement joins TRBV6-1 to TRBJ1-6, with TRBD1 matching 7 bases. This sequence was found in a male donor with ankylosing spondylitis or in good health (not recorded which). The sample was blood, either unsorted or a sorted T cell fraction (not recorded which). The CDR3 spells CASRTGTEKSPLHF. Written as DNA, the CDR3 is TGTGCCAGCAGGACCGGGACAGAAAAATCACCCCTCCACTTT.